These 27 T cell receptor beta chains originate from one sample sequenced in a study of T cell clusters in autoimmune cytopenias. TRB rearrangements were amplified by touch-down multiplex PCR with mixed TRB-A/B primers. TCRdb re-called the multiplex PCR reads, yielding one record per CDR3 amino acid sequence without DNA. The listing contains 9,000 to 13,000 distinct CDR3 sequences. TRB amplification used around 260 ng of peripheral blood genomic DNA. This sample also belongs to another study, concerning T cell repertoires in aging, cancer and after chemotherapy.

The sequenced sample was peripheral blood. These receptors were taken from a human donor in good health.

The chain couples TRBV27 to TRBJ1-4; with no DNA, the TCRdb D assignment of TRBD1 cannot be verified. CDR1 is MNHEY, CDR2 SMNVEV, per germline (reference sequence). The CDR3 loop spans 15 amino acids. CDR3 residues: CASSLGGRGAEKLFF.

This chain joins TRBV27 and TRBJ2-2; TCRdb returns TRBD2, unconfirmable since there is no DNA. Germline V CDR1 and CDR2: MNHEY, SMNVEV (reference sequence). The CDR3 loop spans 14 amino acids. The CDR3 spells CAIRTSGATGELFF.

This sequence joins TRBV18 and TRBJ2-7; without DNA, the TCRdb call of TRBD2 cannot be checked. Germline lookup yields CDR1 KGHSH and CDR2 LQKENI. The CDR3 consists of 16 residues. The CDR3 loop is CASSPYPEWASYEQYF.

This chain uses TRBV18 with TRBJ2-5; TCRdb proposes TRBD1, but this gene call is untestable without DNA. Germline loops: CDR1 KGHSH, CDR2 LQKENI. The CDR3 extends over 15 amino acids. The CDR3 sequence is CASSRAGTGEETQYF. The complete variable domain, with remaining parts taken from reference TRBV18 and TRBJ2-5, reads NAGVMQNPRHLVRRRGQEARLRCSPMKGHSHVYWYRQLPEEGLKFMVYLQKENIIDESGMPKERFSAEFPKEGPSILRIQQVVRGDSAAYFCASSRAGTGEETQYFGPGTRLLVL.

This chain links TRBV18 with TRBJ2-5. The CDR3 extends over 14 amino acids. Germline V gene sequence: CDR1 KGHSH, CDR2 LQKENI. The CDR3 protein is CASSPSRYQETQYF.

The gene calls are TRBV19 and TRBJ2-7; TCRdb reports TRBD2, a call that lacks DNA to check it against. CDR3 size: 14 residues. Germline V lookup: CDR1 LNHDA, CDR2 SQIVND (reference sequence). The CDR3 sequence is CASSTSSASYEQYF. The full variable domain, in which reference TRBV19 and TRBJ2-7 provide the parts outside the CDR3, is DGGITQSPKYLFRKEGQNVTLSCEQNLNHDAMYWYRQDPGQGLRLIYYSQIVNDFQKGDIAEGYSVSREKKESFPLTVTSAQKNPTAFYLCASSTSSASYEQYFGPGTRLTVT.

CDR3 amino acids: CASSATGIDEQFF. V usage is TRBV6-4 and J usage is TRBJ2-1; TCRdb names TRBD1, which stays unverified in the absence of DNA. Germline CDR1 is MRHNA and CDR2 is SNTAGT. CDR3 size: 13 residues.

The chain carries TRBV18 and TRBJ1-4; absent DNA, TCRdb's TRBD1 call cannot be checked. The germline V gene encodes CDR1 KGHSH and CDR2 LQKENI. The CDR3 consists of 13 residues. The CDR3 loop reads CASSSDRAEKLFF.

V usage is TRBV6-1 and J usage is TRBJ2-3; the TCRdb D gene call, TRBD1, has no DNA to confirm it. CDR1 MNHNS and CDR2 SASEGT come from the germline V gene. CDR3 length: 15 amino acids. The CDR3 loop is CASSGDSTSTDTQYF.

The rearrangement joins TRBV5-4 to TRBJ2-1; as DNA is missing, the TRBD2 call by TCRdb cannot be tested. Germline V lookup: CDR1 SGHNT, CDR2 YYREEE (reference sequence). This CDR3 has 16 residues. The CDR3 here is CASSLVGLAGYNEQFF.

The chain employs TRBV19 and TRBJ2-7; TCRdb lists TRBD2, though no DNA is available to test this call. The CDR3 is 18 amino acids. Germline-derived CDR1 and CDR2 are LNHDA and SQIVND (reference sequence). CDR3 residues: CASSTRQATASGLGEQYF.

The chain couples TRBV5-4 to TRBJ1-1; without DNA, the TCRdb call of TRBD1 cannot be checked. The CDR3 length is 13 residues. Germline V gene sequence: CDR1 SGHNT, CDR2 YYREEE (reference sequence). The CDR3 here is CASRGAVNTEAFF.

J is TRBJ2-7 and V is TRBV12-3 or TRBV12-4. The CDR3 sequence is 16 residues long. The CDR3 sequence is CASSLKVSGSSYEQYF.

This sequence joins TRBV19 and TRBJ2-3; TCRdb selects TRBD2, and the lack of DNA leaves this call unchecked. The CDR3 extends over 16 amino acids. CDR1 and CDR2 from the germline V gene are LNHDA and SQIVND (reference sequence). The CDR3 loop is CASSIITGGPTDTQYF.

The chain combines TRBV28 with TRBJ2-1; without DNA, the TCRdb call of TRBD2 cannot be checked. The CDR3 sequence is 13 residues long. Germline assignment: CDR1 MDHEN and CDR2 SYDVKM. CDR3 loop: CASSFSTNNEQFF.

The chain uses TRBV6-5 and TRBJ2-5; the D gene TCRdb calls, TRBD2, cannot be checked with no DNA. The CDR3 has 14 amino acids. Germline-derived CDR1 and CDR2 are MNHEY and SVGAGI. CDR3 loop: CASTTGGYQETQYF.

This rearrangement joins TRBV12-3 or TRBV12-4 to TRBJ1-6; TCRdb's D call, TRBD1, is unchecked because there is no DNA. The CDR3 length is 17 residues. CDR3 region: CASSPSTGSPHGSPLHF.

The V call is TRBV10-3, the J call TRBJ2-1; no DNA is available, so the TRBD2 call from TCRdb remains unchecked. The germline gives CDR1 ENHRY, CDR2 SYGVKD. This CDR3 has 16 residues. CDR3: CAIRLTSGSTTNEQFF.

The V call is TRBV11-2, the J call TRBJ2-7; the TRBD1 assignment by TCRdb is unverifiable without DNA. Germline values: CDR1 SGHAT, CDR2 FQNNGV. This CDR3 spans 13 amino acids. CDR3 protein: CASTAGGGYEQYF.

This chain joins TRBV24-1 and TRBJ2-6. CDR3 size: 17 residues. Germline V CDR1 and CDR2: KGHDR, SFDVKD. The CDR3 spells CATSDRPRGSGANVLTF.

The chain is built from TRBV19 and TRBJ1-2. CDR1 is LNHDA and CDR2 is SQIVND in the germline V gene (reference sequence). The CDR3 is made up of 15 amino acids. CDR3 sequence: CASSTGLILNYGYTF.

The CDR3 protein is CASSLKGTGAYEQYF. This rearrangement joins TRBV27 to TRBJ2-7; the D gene TCRdb calls, TRBD1, cannot be checked with no DNA. This CDR3 contains 15 residues. Germline CDR1 is MNHEY and CDR2 is SMNVEV (reference sequence).

Frequency places this clonotype as medium-sized. V and J are TRBV29-1 and TRBJ2-2. Germline loops: CDR1 SQVTM, CDR2 ANQGSEA. The CDR3 loop spans 14 amino acids. The CDR3 protein is CSGITETNTGELFF.

This chain joins TRBV6-5 and TRBJ2-2; TCRdb designates TRBD1, a call that cannot be tested without DNA. Germline loops: CDR1 MNHEY, CDR2 SVGAGI. The CDR3 length is 15 residues. CDR3: CASSSGYPGTGELFF.

This clonotype is labeled medium-sized based on frequency. This chain joins TRBV27 and TRBJ1-5; TCRdb's D call, TRBD1, is unchecked because there is no DNA. The CDR3 is 18 amino acids. Germline V gene sequence: CDR1 MNHEY, CDR2 SMNVEV (reference sequence). The CDR3 is CASSLIGVGPAGNQPQHF.

The chain links TRBV29-1 to TRBJ1-3. The germline V gene has CDR1 SQVTM and CDR2 ANQGSEA. The CDR3 has 13 amino acids. The CDR3 sequence is CSVQFLSGNTIYF.

The chain uses TRBV12-3 or TRBV12-4 and TRBJ2-1; the TRBD2 assignment by TCRdb is unverifiable without DNA. The CDR3 runs to 15 residues. CDR3 sequence: CASSLASGSYNEQFF.